A single sample is the source of the 8 T cell receptor beta chains below, sequenced in a study of T cells in tumors after PD-1 blockade (dated by TCRdb to about 2019). According to the study, the label for this sample's time point signals: after anti-PD-1 therapy. The library was built by means of the immunoSEQ multiplex PCR assay. In its TCRdb copy, this immuneACCESS table keeps in-frame sequences only and misses some clones. Where compared with another copy, unresolved V genes explain less than half of these, and the others have no known cause. A total of roughly 25,000 clones appear in this sample, over 80% of them only once. Approximately 12% of the sample belongs to the ten largest clones. Sequenced here: PBMCs, sampled after anti-PD-1 treatment. These receptor sequences come from a human donor with basal cell carcinoma.

This clone was detected only once. This chain links TRBV5-1 with TRBJ2-7, with TRBD1 matching 9 bases. Trimming took 0 bases from V and 5 from J; bases not matched to a gene: 12. Germline V CDR1 and CDR2: SGHRS, YFSETQ. The CDR3 is made up of 17 amino acids. The CDR3 DNA is TGCGCCAGCAGCTTGGTCCCCAAGGGGACAGGGCAAGACGAGCAGTACTTC. Its protein product is CASSLVPKGTGQDEQYF.

This clone appeared once. The chain carries TRBV7-6 and TRBJ2-1, with 11 bases fitting TRBD2. Trimming took 5 bases from V and 5 from J; bases not matched to a gene: 5. The CDR3 totals 15 residues. In germline, CDR1 is SGHVS, CDR2 FNYEAQ. CDR3 in DNA: TGTGCCAGCAGCCCTAGCGGGGGGTACAACAATGAGCAGTTCTTC. Its protein is CASSPSGGYNNEQFF.

The chain couples TRBV25-1 to TRBJ2-7, with D possibly being TRBD1 (6 bases). The V end was cut by 2 bases, the J end by 0 bases, with 8 bases between. The CDR3 covers 14 residues. Germline V gene lookup returns CDR1 MGHDK and CDR2 SYGVNS. The CDR3 sequence is CASSENRDSYEQYF. In DNA form, the CDR3 reads TGTGCCAGCAGTGAAAACAGGGACTCCTACGAGCAGTACTTC.

The CDR3 spells CAWRQFGNTIYF. In DNA, the CDR3 is TGTGCCTGGAGACAGTTTGGAAACACCATATATTTT. V and J are TRBV30 and TRBJ1-3; D call uncertain. V shed 3 bases and J shed 3 bases, with 6 bases lying between them. Germline V lookup: CDR1 GTSNPN, CDR2 SVGIG (reference sequence). The length of the CDR3 is 12 residues. Drawing the rest from reference TRBV30 and TRBJ1-3, the complete variable domain is SQTIHQWPATLVQPVGSPLSLECTVEGTSNPNLYWYRQAAGRGLQLLFYSVGIGQISSEVPQNLSASRPQDRQFILSSKKLLLSDSGFYLCAWRQFGNTIYFGEGSWLTVV.

The table lists this clone with a few counts. The chain has TRBV5-1 and TRBJ2-1, with TRBD2 identical over 13 bases. The CDR3 is 15 amino acids. Germline V gene data show CDR1 as SGHRS and CDR2 as YFSETQ. J lost 6 bases, V lost 4 bases, and 4 bases had no gene match. CDR3 amino acids: CASSPGLAGFNEQFF. The CDR3 DNA reads TGCGCCAGCAGCCCGGGACTAGCGGGGTTCAATGAGCAGTTCTTC. Drawing the rest from reference TRBV5-1 and TRBJ2-1, the complete variable domain is KAGVTQTPRYLIKTRGQQVTLSCSPISGHRSVSWYQQTPGQGLQFLFEYFSETQRNKGNFPGRFSGRQFSNSRSEMNVSTLELGDSALYLCASSPGLAGFNEQFFGPGTRLTVL.

The rearrangement links TRBV6-1 to TRBJ2-3; either TRBD1 or TRBD2 may supply D (6 bases each). This CDR3 spans 15 amino acids. Germline V gene lookup returns CDR1 MNHNS and CDR2 SASEGT. V was pared by 1 base and J by 6 bases, with 14 bases between. The CDR3 is CASSEGGGGADTQYF. In DNA, the CDR3 is TGTGCCAGCAGTGAAGGAGGAGGGGGAGCGGATACGCAGTATTTT.

This chain connects TRBV29-1 to TRBJ2-3, with a weak D call TRBD1 (6 bases). Germline CDR1 SQVTM, CDR2 ANQGSEA. V was clipped by 7 bases and J by 1 base, with 6 bases between them. The CDR3 runs to 11 residues. The CDR3 reads CSAGGTDTQYF. CDR3 DNA: TGCAGCGCAGGGGGCACAGATACGCAGTATTTT.

The gene calls are TRBV21-1 and TRBJ1-2; no DNA check was done on the table's D call, TRBD1. TRBV21-1 is flagged as a pseudogene. CDR3 length equals 20 residues. CDR3 sequence reads: CASSKKGPRAGAPKGYGYTF. The CDR3 DNA follows: TGTGCCAGCAGCAAAAAAGGGCCTAGGGCAGGGGCACCCAAGGGCTATGGCTACACCTTC.